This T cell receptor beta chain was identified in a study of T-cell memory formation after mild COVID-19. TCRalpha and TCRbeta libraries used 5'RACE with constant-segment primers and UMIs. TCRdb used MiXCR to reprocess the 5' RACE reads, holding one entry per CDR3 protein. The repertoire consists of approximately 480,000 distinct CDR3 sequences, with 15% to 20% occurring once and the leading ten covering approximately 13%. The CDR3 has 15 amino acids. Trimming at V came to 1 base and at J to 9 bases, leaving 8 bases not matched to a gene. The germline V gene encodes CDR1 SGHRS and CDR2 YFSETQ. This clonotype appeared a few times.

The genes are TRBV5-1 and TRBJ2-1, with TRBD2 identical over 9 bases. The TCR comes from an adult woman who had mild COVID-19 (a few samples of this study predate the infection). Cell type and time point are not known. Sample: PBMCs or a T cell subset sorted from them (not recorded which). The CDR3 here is CASSLKGLAIGEQFF. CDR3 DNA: TGCGCCAGCAGCTTGAAAGGACTAGCGATCGGTGAGCAGTTCTTC.